This T cell receptor (beta chain) is drawn from a study of Ad26.COV2.S vaccination and SARS-CoV-2 variants (dated by TCRdb to the early 2020s). Background for the entire study: Vaccine-arm donors were drawn from COV1001, a multicentre, randomized, double-blind, placebo-controlled phase I-IIa trial of Ad26.COV2.S in healthy adults. Ad26.COV2.S was administered intramuscularly at a dose of 5x10^10 or 1x10^11 viral particles, either as one shot or as two shots given 56 days apart. The specificity and breadth of SARS-CoV-2-reactive T cell receptors after Ad26.COV2.S vaccination were assessed by TCRbeta repertoire sequencing. A total of 32 samples were included in the TCR-sequenced set, comprising roughly 19 Ad26.COV2.S vaccine recipients, 5 placebo recipients and 8 SARS-CoV-2 convalescent individuals. Trial participants were randomized into five groups of five: low-dose or high-dose Ad26.COV2.S given once or twice, or placebo on both occasions. Throughout the experiments and outcome assessment, investigators stayed blinded to trial group allocation. General findings and caveats noted by the study authors: The authors noted that the TCR breadth and depth analyses may have underestimated total T cell responses. Comparing responses between vaccine doses or regimens was not something the study was powered to do. After vaccination, spike-specific CD8+ and CD4+ T cell responses were reported to show substantial breadth. Spike-specific TCR breadth was higher in Ad26.COV2.S recipients than in placebo recipients (P = 0.0014). Comparable non-spike TCR breadth was observed between vaccine and placebo recipients, consistent with only spike being contained in the vaccine.

Per the publication, the treatment or condition label means: about 20 received Ad26.COV2.S at low or high dose, single or two shots; about 5 received placebo; per-sample allocation not given. Repertoires of vaccine and placebo recipients were sequenced from samples collected on day 63 after the first injection. Between 29 July and 7 August 2020, Cohort 1b enrolled 25 adults aged 18-55 years at one site in Boston, USA. Ad26.COV2.S was a replication-incompetent adenovirus type 26 vector expressing a prefusion-stabilized SARS-CoV-2 spike protein from the original Wuhan strain. This clone has ten or more counts. Its specific antigen is unknown. Base qualities are not provided; no much larger clone lies one nucleotide away. From the germline V gene, CDR1 is ENHRY and CDR2 is SYGVKD. The CDR3 has 10 amino acids, counting the end cysteine and phenylalanine. The entry retains the CDR3 DNA only, 30 bases that are in frame from base 1.

The immunoSEQ Assay was the method used to sequence TCRbeta CDR3 regions. After extraction, genomic DNA underwent amplification by bias-controlled multiplex PCR, followed by high-throughput sequencing. Per the authors' processing: To quantify the absolute abundance of every unique TCRbeta CDR3 region, sequences were collapsed and filtered. Usable DNA was measured by amplifying reference genes present in all nucleated cells, and TCRbeta template counts were normalized to that usable DNA to estimate T cell fraction. Repertoire TCRs were annotated as SARS-CoV-2-specific when V gene, CDR3 amino acid sequence and J gene were exactly matched to a known reactive TCR set. MIRA supplied the reference SARS-CoV-2 TCR set, which was filtered for enrichment in COVID-19-positive ImmuneCODE repertoires so that public or cross-reactive TCRs were removed. Drawing on the MIRA antigens, annotated TCRs were analysed further at the level of specific ORF or position within ORF. Breadth was defined as the number of annotated unique rearrangements divided by the total number of unique productive rearrangements, and depth was defined as the summed frequency of the annotated unique rearrangements. Two-sided Wilcoxon rank-sum tests were applied when comparing TCR breadth between groups. Drawn from immuneACCESS, this table holds only the in-frame rearrangements with V and J called that TCRdb kept. Clones are partly lost; checked studies trace under half to an unresolved V gene and leave the rest unexplained. The D gene and trimming were derived from the DNA, and the V and J assignments and clone size from that table. The sample table holds approximately 480,000 clones, of which 70% to 90% were seen once. The ten largest clones add up to roughly 12% of the sample.

This clonotype was sampled from a person aged 18 to 65 who received the Ad26.COV2.S COVID-19 vaccine or a placebo. This chain joins TRBV10-3 to TRBJ1-2; the D gene is possibly TRBD1, with 5 bases matching. The source was peripheral blood, collected in a trial of Ad26.COV2.S vaccine versus placebo. The CDR3 reads as follows: CDNGGAGYTF. The nucleotide sequence is TGTGACAACGGAGGGGCTGGCTACACCTTC.